Below are 11 T cell receptor beta chains sequenced from a single sample in a study of Graves' ophthalmopathy and Graves' hyperthyroidism. Amplification of TCR beta CDR3 regions used RNA transcripts. An initial RT-PCR round employing HTBI primers preceded a second-round multiplex PCR. Each CDR3 protein is one row after TCRdb ran MiXCR on the multiplex PCR reads. The sample records roughly 700,000 distinct CDR3 sequences, roughly two fifths being singletons. The material sequenced was peripheral blood. These receptors were collected from an adult man with Graves' ophthalmopathy.

The chain uses TRBV27 and TRBJ2-5; 8 positions match TRBD2. V shed 6 bases and J 5 bases; nucleotides not matched to a gene: 11. There are 15 residues in the CDR3. In germline, CDR1 is MNHEY, CDR2 SMNVEV (reference sequence). In DNA, the CDR3 is TGTGCCAGCAGGGCTCCGGGAGGGCCGAGGGAGACCCAGTACTTC. This encodes CASRAPGGPRETQYF.

This clonotype was found a few times. V gene TRBV7-9 combines with J gene TRBJ2-7; D not certain. This CDR3 region has 12 residues. Germline V gives CDR1 SEHNR, CDR2 FQNEAQ (reference sequence). Trimming removed 0 bases from V and 9 bases from J, with 9 bases in between. The CDR3 sequence is CASSLADVWQYF. CDR3 nucleotide sequence: TGTGCCAGCAGCTTAGCCGATGTGTGGCAGTACTTC. The full variable domain, its missing parts supplied by reference TRBV7-9 and TRBJ2-7, is DTGVSQNPRHKITKRGQNVTFRCDPISEHNRLYWYRQTLGQGPEFLTYFQNEAQLEKSRLLSDRFSAERPKGSFSTLEIQRTEQGDSAMYLCASSLADVWQYFGPGTRLTVT.

Many counts were recorded for this clonotype. The chain links TRBV20-1 to TRBJ2-5; no firm D call. The germline CDR1 and CDR2 sequences are DFQATT and SNEGSKA (reference sequence). V dropped 0 bases and J dropped 7 bases, with 15 bases sitting between them. The CDR3 spans 14 residues. In DNA, the CDR3 is TGCAGTGCTAGAGATCGTGGGTCTCCCCGGACCCAGTACTTC. It codes for CSARDRGSPRTQYF.

This chain connects TRBV19 to TRBJ2-7; D is unresolved. CDR3 size: 14 residues. The V end was cut by 3 bases, the J end by 3 bases, with 12 bases between. The germline V gene encodes CDR1 LNHDA and CDR2 SQIVND (reference sequence). CDR3 sequence reads: CASSIGRTGYEQYF. The CDR3 DNA sequence: TGTGCCAGTAGTATCGGCCGCACCGGCTACGAGCAGTACTTC.

This clonotype was detected ten times or more. The rearrangement links TRBV10-3 to TRBJ1-6, with TRBD1 matching 9 bases. V gave up 10 bases and J gave up 9 bases; unmatched junction bases: 13. This CDR3 is built from 15 residues. CDR1 ENHRY and CDR2 SYGVKD come from the germline V gene. This CDR3 reads CASLSGTGRTSPLHF. The CDR3 bases are TGTGCCAGTCTAAGCGGGACAGGGCGTACTTCACCCCTCCACTTT.

In the case of this clonotype: A much larger clone lies a single base off, so this may be a read error. The rearrangement joins TRBV20-1 to TRBJ1-2; D perhaps matches TRBD1 (5 bases). This CDR3 comprises 12 residues. CDR1 and CDR2 from the germline V gene are DFQATT and SNEGSKA (reference sequence). The V gene lost 0 bases and the J gene lost 7 bases, with 9 bases spanning the gap. The CDR3 nucleotides read TGCAGTGCTAGAGAGGGACCTCTTGGCTACACCTTC. This encodes CSAREGPLGYTF.

The chain recombines TRBV25-1 with TRBJ2-7; no firm D call. The J call is doubtful: the DNA matches TRBJ2-5 better. In germline, CDR1 is MGHDK, CDR2 SYGVNS. The CDR3 runs to 16 residues. The CDR3 is CASSFLSGGRQETQYF. CDR3 nucleotide sequence: TGTGCCAGCAGTTTTCTTTCAGGTGGTAGGCAAGAGACCCAGTACTTC.

This chain uses TRBV7-2 with TRBJ2-2; D gene ambiguous. Germline loops: CDR1 SGHTA, CDR2 FQGNSA. CDR3 length equals 13 residues. The V and J ends lost 6 bases and 6 bases respectively, with 11 bases between them. CDR3 loop: CASSWPGAGELFF. In DNA form, the CDR3 reads TGTGCCAGCAGTTGGCCAGGCGCCGGGGAGCTGTTTTTT. Full variable domain (remainder filled in from reference TRBV7-2 and TRBJ2-2): GAGVSQSPSNKVTEKGKDVELRCDPISGHTALYWYRQSLGQGLEFLIYFQGNSAPDKSGLPSDRFSAERTGGSVSTLTIQRTQQEDSAVYLCASSWPGAGELFFGEGSRLTVL.

The chain uses TRBV7-9 and TRBJ2-5; a possible D gene is TRBD2 (5 bases). Trimming left V 7 bases short and J 5 bases short, with 11 bases between. Germline lookup yields CDR1 SEHNR and CDR2 FQNEAQ (reference sequence). This CDR3 comprises 12 residues. The CDR3 nucleotides read TGTGCCAGCACCGATGGCGGGGAGACCCAGTACTTC. Translation: CASTDGGETQYF.

The chain recombines TRBV7-2 with TRBJ2-7; the match to TRBD1 covers 8 bases. The V gene's germline CDR1 is SGHTA and CDR2 FQGNSA. V shed 5 bases and J 1 base; nucleotides not matched to a gene: 4. The CDR3 contains 14 residues. The CDR3 DNA reads TGTGCCAGCAGCCTCCACAGGGGGTCCTACGAGCAGTACTTC. Protein: CASSLHRGSYEQYF.

This clonotype was observed a few times. The chain is built from TRBV7-9 and TRBJ1-5; D gene uncertain. Trimming cost V 6 bases and J 5 bases, with 17 bases left between them. CDR3 length equals 15 residues. The germline V gene encodes CDR1 SEHNR and CDR2 FQNEAQ (reference sequence). The CDR3 coding sequence is TGTGCCAGCAGACTCTTGGTCGGGTTTCATCAGCCCCAGCATTTT. Its translation: CASRLLVGFHQPQHF.